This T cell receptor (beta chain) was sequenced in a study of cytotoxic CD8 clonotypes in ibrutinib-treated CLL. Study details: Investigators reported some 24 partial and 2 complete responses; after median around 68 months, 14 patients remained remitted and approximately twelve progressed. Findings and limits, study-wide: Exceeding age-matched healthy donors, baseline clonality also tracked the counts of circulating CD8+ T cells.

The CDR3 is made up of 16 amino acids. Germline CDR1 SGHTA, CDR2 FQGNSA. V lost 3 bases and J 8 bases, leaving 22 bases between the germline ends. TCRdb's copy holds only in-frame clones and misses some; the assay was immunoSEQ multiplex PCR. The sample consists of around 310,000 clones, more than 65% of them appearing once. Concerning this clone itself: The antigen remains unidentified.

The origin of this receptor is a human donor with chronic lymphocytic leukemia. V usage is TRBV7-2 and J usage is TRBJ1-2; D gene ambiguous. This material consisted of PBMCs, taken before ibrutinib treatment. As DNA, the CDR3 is TGTGCCAGCAGCTTTAAATCGGGATCTCATTTAGGCGGCTACACCTTC. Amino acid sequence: CASSFKSGSHLGGYTF.